The present T cell receptor beta chain was sequenced within a study of technical replicates of blood from several donors. This CDR3 region has 14 residues. Germline-derived CDR1 and CDR2 are MGHRA and YSYEKL. With 3 bases clipped from V and 1 base from J, the junction kept 3 bases outside the gene matches. Using immunoSEQ multiplex PCR, the repertoire was profiled, and TCRdb retains in-frame clones only, with some absent. The repertoire holds about 66,000 clones, with around 97% as singletons. This sequence was found in a human donor in good health. Sequenced: T cells isolated from PBMCs. This rearrangement joins TRBV4-1 to TRBJ2-7, with 7 bases that match TRBD2. DNA for the CDR3: TGCGCCAGCAGCCAGATAGCGGGTTCCTACGAGCAGTACTTC. Protein sequence: CASSQIAGSYEQYF.